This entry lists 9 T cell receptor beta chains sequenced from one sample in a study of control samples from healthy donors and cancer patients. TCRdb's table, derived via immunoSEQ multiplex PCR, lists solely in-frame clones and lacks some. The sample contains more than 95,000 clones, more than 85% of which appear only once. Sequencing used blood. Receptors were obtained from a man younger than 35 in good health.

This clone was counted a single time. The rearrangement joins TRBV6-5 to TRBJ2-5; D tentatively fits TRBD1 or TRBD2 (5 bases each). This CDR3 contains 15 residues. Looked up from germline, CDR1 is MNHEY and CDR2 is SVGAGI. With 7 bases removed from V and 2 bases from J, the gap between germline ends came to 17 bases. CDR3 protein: CASTPRGRGQETQYF. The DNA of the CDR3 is TGTGCCAGCACCCCACGGGGTAGGGGACAAGAGACCCAGTACTTC.

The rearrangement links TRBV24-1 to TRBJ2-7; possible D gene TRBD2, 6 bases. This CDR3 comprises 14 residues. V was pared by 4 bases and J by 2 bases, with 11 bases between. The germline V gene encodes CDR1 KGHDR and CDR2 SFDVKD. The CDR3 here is CATSEAGRPYEQYF. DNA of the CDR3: TGTGCCACCAGTGAGGCGGGAAGGCCCTACGAGCAGTACTTC.

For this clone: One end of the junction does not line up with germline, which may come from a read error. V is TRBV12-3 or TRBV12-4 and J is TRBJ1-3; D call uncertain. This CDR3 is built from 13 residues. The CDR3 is CASSFTSRNTIYF. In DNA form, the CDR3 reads TGTGCCAGCAGTTTTACCTCTCGAAACACCATATATTTT.

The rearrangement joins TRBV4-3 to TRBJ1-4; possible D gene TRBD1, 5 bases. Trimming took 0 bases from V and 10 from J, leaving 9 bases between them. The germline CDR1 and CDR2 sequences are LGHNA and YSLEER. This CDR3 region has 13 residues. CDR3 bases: TGCGCCAGCAGCCAAGATGGAGGGGTAAAACTGTTTTTT. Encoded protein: CASSQDGGVKLFF.

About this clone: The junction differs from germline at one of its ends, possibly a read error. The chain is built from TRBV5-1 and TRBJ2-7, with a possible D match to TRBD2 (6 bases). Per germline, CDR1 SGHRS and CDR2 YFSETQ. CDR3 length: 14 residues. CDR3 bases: TGCGCCAGCAGGTTGGGGCAGGGAGGCTACGAGCAGTACTTC. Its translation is CASRLGQGGYEQYF.

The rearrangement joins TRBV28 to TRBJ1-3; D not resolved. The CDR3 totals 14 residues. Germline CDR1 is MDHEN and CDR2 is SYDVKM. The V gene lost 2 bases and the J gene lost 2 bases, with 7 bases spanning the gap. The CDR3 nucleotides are TGTGCCAGCAGTTTAACGGTGACTGGAAACACCATATATTTT. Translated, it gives CASSLTVTGNTIYF.

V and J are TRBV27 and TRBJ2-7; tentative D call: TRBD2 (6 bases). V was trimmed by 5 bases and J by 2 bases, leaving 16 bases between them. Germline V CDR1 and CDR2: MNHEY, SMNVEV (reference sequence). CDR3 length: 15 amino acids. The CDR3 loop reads CASSVSGTDAYEQYF. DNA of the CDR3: TGTGCCAGCAGTGTCTCCGGGACTGACGCCTACGAGCAGTACTTC.

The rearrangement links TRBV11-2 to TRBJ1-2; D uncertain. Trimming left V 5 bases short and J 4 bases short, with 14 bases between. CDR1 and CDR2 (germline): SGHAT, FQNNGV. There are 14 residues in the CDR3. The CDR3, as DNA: TGTGCCAGCAGCACCCTTACGGAGGTCTATGGCTACACCTTC. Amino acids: CASSTLTEVYGYTF.

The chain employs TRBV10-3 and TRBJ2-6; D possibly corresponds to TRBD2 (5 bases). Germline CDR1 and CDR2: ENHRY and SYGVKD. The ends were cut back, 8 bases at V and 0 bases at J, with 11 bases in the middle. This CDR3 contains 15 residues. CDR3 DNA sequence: TGTGCCATCTTGGACTCCCGCTCTGGGGCCAACGTCCTGACTTTC. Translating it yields CAILDSRSGANVLTF.